This T cell receptor (beta chain) appears in the sequencing data of a study of OX40 agonist ivuxolimab in advanced cancers. Turning to the study itself: Given to patients was ivuxolimab, an agonistic anti-OX40 (CD134) antibody.

This table comes from immunoSEQ multiplex PCR, and its TCRdb copy is limited to in-frame clones, with some not included. This table has some 54,000 clones, approximately 87% appearing once. Germline lookup yields CDR1 MNHEY and CDR2 SMNVEV (reference sequence). The CDR3 runs to 15 residues. Trimming took 4 bases from V and 7 from J; bases not matched to a gene: 7. This chain links TRBV27 with TRBJ2-2; 9 nucleotides align to TRBD1. This TCR was sampled from an adult with an advanced solid tumor such as melanoma, head and neck, liver or kidney cancer. Sequencing used CD4+ or CD8+ T cells sorted from blood, obtained in a trial of the OX40 agonist ivuxolimab. The DNA of the CDR3 is TGTGCCAGCAGTTCCTACAGGGGGCAAAACGGGGAGCTGTTTTTT. Translated: CASSSYRGQNGELFF.